The 26 T cell receptor beta chains below all came from one sample that was sequenced in a study of blood T cells in healthy people across ages. Through a sample-barcoded 5' primer and a J-beta primer mix, a second PCR was run for roughly 6 to 11 cycles. Using its own MiXCR run on the 5' RACE reads, TCRdb lists one record per CDR3 protein. The table lists about 1.8 million distinct CDR3 sequences, around 48% of them singletons. Specimen: blood. These receptors were collected from a woman between 35 and 50 years old in good health.

The chain has TRBV11-1 and TRBJ2-7; tentatively, D is TRBD1 (5 bases). The germline V gene has CDR1 SGHAT and CDR2 FQDESV (reference sequence). Trimming cost V 0 bases and J 2 bases, with 14 bases left between them. The CDR3 runs to 16 residues. The CDR3 region is CASSLAVQGSTYEQYF. The DNA for the CDR3 is TGTGCCAGCAGCTTAGCGGTGCAGGGCTCGACCTACGAGCAGTACTTC.

The J gene is TRBJ1-1, the V gene TRBV3-1; 11 bases match TRBD1. The CDR3 loop spans 16 amino acids. V trimming: 4 bases; J trimming: 2 bases; junction bases outside the gene matches: 6. CDR1 and CDR2 from the germline V gene are LGHDT and YNNKEL (reference sequence). CDR3 coding DNA: TGTGCCAGCAGCCTAAGGGACAGGGGGAGAAACACTGAAGCTTTCTTT. Encoded protein: CASSLRDRGRNTEAFF.

The sample holds a few counts of this clonotype. The chain uses TRBV27 and TRBJ1-2, with a possible D match to TRBD1 (5 bases). CDR1 is MNHEY and CDR2 is SMNVEV in the germline V gene (reference sequence). V gave up 2 bases and J gave up 4 bases, with 11 bases separating them. CDR3 length: 14 amino acids. The CDR3 protein is CASSLGRQSYGYTF. CDR3 in DNA: TGTGCCAGCAGTTTAGGGCGACAGAGCTATGGCTACACCTTC.

The chain combines TRBV2 with TRBJ2-3, with TRBD2 identical over 7 bases. The junction had 9 bases not matched to a gene; V was cut back by 7 bases and J by 5 bases. CDR1 is SNHLY, CDR2 FYNNEI, per germline. The CDR3 has 14 residues. DNA of the CDR3: TGTGCCAGCACCGGGGGACTAAGTAGAGATACGCAGTATTTT. Translating gives CASTGGLSRDTQYF.

The chain joins TRBV7-2 to TRBJ1-5, with D possibly matching TRBD1 (6 bases). CDR1 and CDR2 (germline): SGHTA, FQGNSA. The V and J ends lost 3 bases and 5 bases respectively, with 17 bases between them. The CDR3 is made up of 16 amino acids. CDR3 sequence (DNA): TGTGCCAGCAGCTTCGGGCTGGGGGGGGGCGATCAGCCCCAGCATTTT. Protein: CASSFGLGGGDQPQHF.

This clonotype turned up a few times. The chain is built from TRBV11-2 and TRBJ2-3; D is unclear. The CDR3 consists of 13 residues. Trimming stripped 10 bases from V and 0 bases from J, with 11 bases between. Germline V CDR1 and CDR2: SGHAT, FQNNGV. The CDR3 is CATKRLSTDTQYF. The CDR3 DNA sequence: TGTGCCACCAAGCGTCTTAGCACAGATACGCAGTATTTT.

The chain recombines TRBV27 with TRBJ1-2; D is unclear. V shed 1 base and J shed 0 bases, with 12 bases lying between them. The germline V gene encodes CDR1 MNHEY and CDR2 SMNVEV (reference sequence). The CDR3 totals 16 residues. CDR3 sequence reads: CASSLFPQPTNYGYTF. In nucleotides, the CDR3 is TGTGCCAGCAGTTTATTCCCCCAGCCAACTAACTATGGCTACACCTTC.

This sequence joins TRBV28 and TRBJ2-7; 10 bases line up with TRBD2. The last part of the DNA fits TRBJ2-5 better; the J call may be wrong. The CDR3 runs 17 residues. Germline V gives CDR1 MDHEN, CDR2 SYDVKM. CDR3 bases: TGTGCCAGCAGTTCCTATAGCGGGGGGATAATCCAAGAGACCCAGTACTTC. Its translation: CASSSYSGGIIQETQYF.

A few counts support this clonotype. The chain is built from TRBV29-1 and TRBJ1-4; D is undetermined. CDR1 and CDR2 from the germline V gene are SQVTM and ANQGSEA. V lost 0 bases, J lost 5 bases, and 7 bases lay in between. This CDR3 contains 13 residues. The chain's CDR3 is CSVEDRQNEKLFF. Here the CDR3 DNA reads TGCAGCGTTGAAGATCGCCAGAATGAAAAACTGTTTTTT.

There are many counts of this clonotype. The CDR3 loop reads CSVSAGQTMNTEAFF. Here the CDR3 DNA reads TGCAGCGTCAGTGCGGGACAGACAATGAACACTGAAGCTTTCTTT. J is TRBJ1-1 and V is TRBV29-1; 7 bases are a match to TRBD1. CDR3 length: 15 residues. Germline trimming cut 6 bases from V and 0 bases from J; bases unmatched to any gene: 10. CDR1 SQVTM and CDR2 ANQGSEA come from the germline V gene.

Many counts were recorded for this clonotype. The chain combines TRBV5-1 with TRBJ2-7; a possible D gene is TRBD1 (8 bases). CDR3 length: 14 residues. V dropped 2 bases and J dropped 2 bases, with 11 bases sitting between them. CDR1 is SGHRS, CDR2 YFSETQ, per germline. This CDR3 is CASSFTGGAYEQYF. DNA for the CDR3: TGCGCCAGCAGCTTCACAGGGGGGGCCTACGAGCAGTACTTC.

This chain uses TRBV24-1 with TRBJ2-4, with D perhaps TRBD2 (6 bases). V was trimmed by 1 base and J by 4 bases, leaving 13 bases between them. This CDR3 has 16 amino acids. Germline V gene lookup returns CDR1 KGHDR and CDR2 SFDVKD. The CDR3 spells CATSDFSRERKNIQYF. For the CDR3, the DNA is TGTGCCACCAGTGATTTTAGCCGGGAGCGGAAAAACATTCAGTACTTC.

V usage is TRBV6-6 and J usage is TRBJ1-6, with a possible D match to TRBD1 (5 bases). This CDR3 is built from 14 residues. CDR1 MNHNY and CDR2 SVGAGI come from the germline V gene (reference sequence). Trimming left V 6 bases short and J 11 bases short, with 17 bases between. The CDR3 is CASRPGGERAPLHF. For the CDR3, the DNA is TGTGCCAGCAGACCGGGGGGAGAACGGGCACCCCTCCACTTT.

This clonotype showed up just a few times. V is TRBV27 and J is TRBJ2-3, with 8 bases identical to TRBD2. Germline lookup yields CDR1 MNHEY and CDR2 SMNVEV (reference sequence). V trimming: 6 bases; J trimming: 2 bases; junction bases outside the gene matches: 7. The CDR3 covers 15 residues. The CDR3: CASSSASGLTDTQYF. The CDR3 nucleotides read TGTGCCAGCAGCTCAGCTAGCGGGCTCACAGATACGCAGTATTTT.

CDR3 coding DNA: TGTGCCAGCAGCCGAAGTGGGGTCACTAATGAAAAACTGTTTTTT. Amino acids: CASSRSGVTNEKLFF. The V call is TRBV7-9, the J call TRBJ1-4; D unresolved. V gave up 5 bases and J gave up 2 bases, with 12 bases separating them. The CDR3 sequence is 15 residues long. CDR1 SEHNR and CDR2 FQNEAQ come from the germline V gene (reference sequence).

This clonotype was observed a handful of times. The V gene is TRBV12-3 or TRBV12-4, the J gene TRBJ2-1; perhaps TRBD1 as D (5 bases). This CDR3 has 12 residues. Trimming removed 5 bases from V and 7 bases from J, with 9 bases in between. The CDR3 DNA sequence: TGTGCCAGCAGTGACAGAACGAATGAGCAGTTCTTC. Translation: CASSDRTNEQFF.

This clonotype was recorded only once. The rearrangement links TRBV6-6 to TRBJ2-5; no firm D call. Germline V CDR1 and CDR2: MNHNY, SVGAGI (reference sequence). V lost 7 bases and J 5 bases, leaving 11 bases between the germline ends. This CDR3 has 12 residues. In nucleotides, the CDR3 is TGTGCCAGCAAACCCGACGTGGAGACCCAGTACTTC. As protein: CASKPDVETQYF.

The chain has TRBV20-1 and TRBJ1-2; unclear D gene. Trimming left V 0 bases short and J 11 bases short, with 25 bases between. There are 16 residues in the CDR3. Germline V gives CDR1 DFQATT, CDR2 SNEGSKA (reference sequence). The CDR3, as DNA: TGCAGTGCTAGAGAAACTGAGAGGATGCCCCGAGGGTATTACACCTTC. Its protein product is CSARETERMPRGYYTF.

This chain's CDR3 is CASRHLYEQYF. CDR3 coding DNA: TGTGCCAGCAGGCACCTCTACGAGCAGTACTTC. The chain recombines TRBV6-2 or TRBV6-3 with TRBJ2-7, with D uncertain. CDR1 is MNHEY and CDR2 is SVGEGT in the germline V gene. The CDR3 is 11 residues long. The V gene lost 6 bases and the J gene lost 3 bases, with 6 bases spanning the gap.

The chain combines TRBV11-2 with TRBJ2-3; D is possibly TRBD1 (6 bases). Trimming took 6 bases from V and 2 from J, leaving 21 bases between them. The CDR3 totals 17 residues. Germline values: CDR1 SGHAT, CDR2 FQNNGV. The CDR3 sequence is CASRLGGPTRPTDTQYF. As DNA, the CDR3 is TGTGCCAGCAGACTAGGGGGACCAACTCGACCCACAGATACGCAGTATTTT.

J is TRBJ2-5 and V is TRBV6-1; 11 nucleotides align to TRBD2. Germline CDR1 and CDR2: MNHNS and SASEGT. This CDR3 comprises 18 residues. Germline trimming cut 0 bases from V and 4 bases from J; bases unmatched to any gene: 10. The CDR3 sequence: CASSEALGSSGGPETQYF. In DNA, the CDR3 is TGTGCCAGCAGTGAAGCGCTCGGGTCTAGCGGGGGGCCAGAGACCCAGTACTTC.

The chain recombines TRBV28 with TRBJ1-6, with 7 bases that match TRBD1. CDR1 MDHEN and CDR2 SYDVKM come from the germline V gene. Trimming at V came to 8 bases and at J to 10 bases, leaving 8 bases not matched to a gene. The CDR3 sequence is 13 residues long. The CDR3 DNA reads TGTGCCAGCGCTCGACAGGGAGACTCACCCCTCCACTTT. This gives the protein CASARQGDSPLHF.

The chain has TRBV5-6 and TRBJ2-1; tentatively, D is TRBD1 or TRBD2 (5 bases each). This CDR3 has 13 residues. Germline V gene sequence: CDR1 SGHDT, CDR2 YYEEEE. V was shortened by 4 bases and J by 5 bases, with 10 bases between the two germline ends. Here the CDR3 reads CASSQGANNEQFF. The CDR3 nucleotides are TGTGCCAGCAGCCAGGGAGCTAACAATGAGCAGTTCTTC.

The V and J genes are TRBV28 and TRBJ2-7, with a weak D call TRBD1 (8 bases). CDR1 is MDHEN and CDR2 is SYDVKM in the germline V gene. The ends were cut back, 2 bases at V and 2 bases at J, with 19 bases in the middle. This CDR3 is 17 amino acids long. CDR3 nucleotides: TGTGCCAGCAGTTTACCTAAGACAGGGGCGGGGGCCTACGAGCAGTACTTC. It translates to CASSLPKTGAGAYEQYF.

This clonotype appeared a few times. CDR3: CASSLVGTGNEKLFF. The CDR3 coding sequence is TGTGCCAGCAGTTTAGTAGGGACAGGGAATGAAAAACTGTTTTTT. The chain has TRBV12-3 or TRBV12-4 and TRBJ1-4, with 9 bases aligning to TRBD1. The V gene end was trimmed by 1 base and the J gene end by 5 bases; junction bases not matched to a gene: 2. The CDR3 is made up of 15 amino acids.

The V call is TRBV20-1, the J call TRBJ2-5, with D possibly TRBD2 on 5 matching bases. The CDR3 runs to 18 residues. Germline assignment: CDR1 DFQATT and CDR2 SNEGSKA (reference sequence). Trimming left V 4 bases short and J 5 bases short, with 29 bases between. CDR3: CSATLSKGPWKGEETQYF. CDR3 sequence (DNA): TGCAGTGCTACCCTAAGTAAGGGCCCCTGGAAGGGAGAGGAGACCCAGTACTTC.